A single T cell receptor (beta chain) is shown here with its context. Its antigen is as yet unknown. CDR3 size: 15 residues. Germline CDR1 is SGHTA and CDR2 is FQGTGA. Trimming removed 5 bases from V and 8 bases from J; junction bases left unmatched: 9. The method was immunoSEQ multiplex PCR; TCRdb's version includes in-frame clones alone and lacks a portion of them. The sample has around 91,000 clones; 85% to 90% are singletons. This specimen belongs to a study of cytotoxic CD8 clonotypes in ibrutinib-treated CLL. Study background: The group held 11 relapsed/refractory and 15 treatment-naive patients, with 17 IGHV unmutated.

Study-level results: At progression, clonality fell back toward baseline after rising at ibrutinib response.

This TCR came from a human donor with chronic lymphocytic leukemia. The V and J genes are TRBV7-3 and TRBJ2-1; 10 bases align to TRBD2. This specimen consisted of PBMCs, obtained before ibrutinib treatment. The CDR3 here is CASSTGRGTSDEQFF. In DNA, the CDR3 is TGTGCCAGCAGCACCGGTAGGGGGACTAGCGATGAGCAGTTCTTC.